A single sample is the source of the 2 T cell receptor beta chains below, sequenced in a study of blood T cells in healthy people across ages. Together with a sample-barcoded 5' primer, a J-beta primer mix was included in a second PCR lasting roughly 6 to 12 cycles. MiXCR, applied by TCRdb to the 5' RACE reads, yields one record per CDR3 protein. The sample has hundreds of thousands of distinct CDR3 sequences, roughly 44% seen once. The sequencing input was blood. The receptors stem from a man aged 55 to 70 in good health.

The chain uses TRBV29-1 and TRBJ1-1; 7 bases are shared with TRBD1. From germline, CDR1 is SQVTM and CDR2 ANQGSEA. CDR3 length: 13 amino acids. V was clipped by 5 bases and J by 6 bases; unmatched bases: 9. Here the CDR3 reads CSVHKGARSEAFF. DNA for the CDR3: TGCAGCGTTCATAAGGGGGCGAGATCTGAAGCTTTCTTT.

The V and J genes are TRBV5-1 and TRBJ2-2; D may be TRBD1 or TRBD2 (5 bases each). V lost 4 bases, J lost 5 bases, and 18 bases lay in between. The CDR3 loop spans 16 amino acids. Germline CDR1 SGHRS, CDR2 YFSETQ. The CDR3 sequence is CASSPEVGVSTGELFF. In nucleotides, the CDR3 is TGCGCCAGCAGCCCGGAAGTGGGGGTTTCAACCGGGGAGCTGTTTTTT.